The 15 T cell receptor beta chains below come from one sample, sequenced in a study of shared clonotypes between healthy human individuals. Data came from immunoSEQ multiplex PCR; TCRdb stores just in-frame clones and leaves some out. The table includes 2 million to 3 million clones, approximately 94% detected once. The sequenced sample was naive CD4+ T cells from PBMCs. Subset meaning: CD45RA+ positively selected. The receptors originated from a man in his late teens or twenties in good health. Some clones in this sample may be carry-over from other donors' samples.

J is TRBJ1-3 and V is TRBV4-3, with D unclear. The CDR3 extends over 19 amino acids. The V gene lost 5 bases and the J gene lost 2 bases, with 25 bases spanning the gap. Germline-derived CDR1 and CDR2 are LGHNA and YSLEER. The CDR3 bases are TGCGCCAGCAGCACCCACCCGATTGGGGTCGGATTACCTGGAAACACCATATATTTT. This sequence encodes CASSTHPIGVGLPGNTIYF.

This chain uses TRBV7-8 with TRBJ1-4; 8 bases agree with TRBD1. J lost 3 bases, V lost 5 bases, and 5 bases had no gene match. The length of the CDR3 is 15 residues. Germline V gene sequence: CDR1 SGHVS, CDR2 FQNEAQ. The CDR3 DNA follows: TGTGCCAGCAGCCACGACAGGGGAGCTAATGAAAAACTGTTTTTT. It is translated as CASSHDRGANEKLFF.

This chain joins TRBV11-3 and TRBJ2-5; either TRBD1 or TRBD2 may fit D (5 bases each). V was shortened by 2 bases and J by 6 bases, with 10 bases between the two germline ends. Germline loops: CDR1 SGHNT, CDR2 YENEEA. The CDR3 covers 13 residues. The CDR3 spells CASSLSGGQTQYF. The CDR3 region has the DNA TGTGCCAGCAGCTTAAGTGGGGGACAGACCCAGTACTTC.

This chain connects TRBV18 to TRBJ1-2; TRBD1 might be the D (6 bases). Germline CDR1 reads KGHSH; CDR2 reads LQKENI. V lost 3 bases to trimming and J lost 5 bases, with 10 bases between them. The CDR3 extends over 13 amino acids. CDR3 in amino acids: CASSPQGQYGYTF. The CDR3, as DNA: TGTGCCAGCTCACCTCAAGGACAGTATGGCTACACCTTC.

The CDR3 DNA follows: TGCGCCAGCAGCCAGTTGCCTAGCTCCTACGAGCAGTACTTC. Amino acid sequence: CASSQLPSSYEQYF. This chain links TRBV5-1 with TRBJ2-7; no definite D call. V shed 4 bases and J shed 0 bases, with 11 bases lying between them. From germline, CDR1 is SGHRS and CDR2 YFSETQ. This CDR3 has 14 amino acids.

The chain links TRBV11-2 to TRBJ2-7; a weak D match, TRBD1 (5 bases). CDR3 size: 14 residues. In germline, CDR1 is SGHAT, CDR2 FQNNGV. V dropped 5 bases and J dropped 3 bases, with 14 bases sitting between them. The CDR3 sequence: CASSTYQQVYEQYF. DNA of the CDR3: TGTGCCAGCAGCACCTACCAACAGGTCTACGAGCAGTACTTC.

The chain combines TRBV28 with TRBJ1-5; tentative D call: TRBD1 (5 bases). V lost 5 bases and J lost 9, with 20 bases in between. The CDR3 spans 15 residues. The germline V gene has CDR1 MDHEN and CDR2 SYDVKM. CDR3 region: CASSPPGEGLRPQHF. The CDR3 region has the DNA TGTGCCAGCAGTCCCCCGGGGGAGGGGTTACGGCCCCAGCATTTT.

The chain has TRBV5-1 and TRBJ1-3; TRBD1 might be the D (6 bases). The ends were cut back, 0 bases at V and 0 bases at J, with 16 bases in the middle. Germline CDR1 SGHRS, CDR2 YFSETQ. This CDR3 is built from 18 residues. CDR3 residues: CASSLVVTGLSSGNTIYF. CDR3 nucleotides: TGCGCCAGCAGCTTGGTTGTGACAGGATTAAGCTCTGGAAACACCATATATTTT.

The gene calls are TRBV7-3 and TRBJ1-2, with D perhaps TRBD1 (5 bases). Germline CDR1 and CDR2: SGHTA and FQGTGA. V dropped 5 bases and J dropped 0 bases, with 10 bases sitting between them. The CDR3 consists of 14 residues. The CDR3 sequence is CASSPGRANYGYTF. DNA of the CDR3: TGTGCCAGCAGCCCAGGCAGGGCTAACTATGGCTACACCTTC. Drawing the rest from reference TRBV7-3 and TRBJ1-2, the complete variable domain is GAGVSQTPSNKVTEKGKYVELRCDPISGHTALYWYRQSLGQGPEFLIYFQGTGAADDSGLPNDRFFAVRPEGSVSTLKIQRTERGDSAVYLCASSPGRANYGYTFGSGTRLTVV.

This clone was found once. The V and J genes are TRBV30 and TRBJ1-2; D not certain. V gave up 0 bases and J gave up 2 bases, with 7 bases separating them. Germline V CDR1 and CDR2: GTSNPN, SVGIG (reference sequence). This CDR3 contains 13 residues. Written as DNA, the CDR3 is TGTGCCTGGAGTGTACTTATGAACTATGGCTACACCTTC. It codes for CAWSVLMNYGYTF.

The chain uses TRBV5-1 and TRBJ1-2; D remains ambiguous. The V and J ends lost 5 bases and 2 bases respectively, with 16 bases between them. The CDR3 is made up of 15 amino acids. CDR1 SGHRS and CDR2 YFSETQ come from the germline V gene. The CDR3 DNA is TGCGCCAGCAGTAGAGACGGACCCTTAAACTATGGCTACACCTTC. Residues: CASSRDGPLNYGYTF.

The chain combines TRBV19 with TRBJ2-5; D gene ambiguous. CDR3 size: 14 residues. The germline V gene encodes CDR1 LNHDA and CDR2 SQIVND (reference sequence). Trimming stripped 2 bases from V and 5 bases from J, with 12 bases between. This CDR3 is CASSIHGSRETQYF. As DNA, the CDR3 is TGTGCCAGTAGTATACACGGCAGTCGGGAGACCCAGTACTTC.

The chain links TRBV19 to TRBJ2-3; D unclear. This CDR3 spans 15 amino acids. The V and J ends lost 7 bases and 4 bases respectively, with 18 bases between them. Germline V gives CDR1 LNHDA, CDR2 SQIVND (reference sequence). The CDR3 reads CASMGTGWNPDTQYF. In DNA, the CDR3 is TGTGCCAGTATGGGAACCGGTTGGAATCCAGATACGCAGTATTTT.

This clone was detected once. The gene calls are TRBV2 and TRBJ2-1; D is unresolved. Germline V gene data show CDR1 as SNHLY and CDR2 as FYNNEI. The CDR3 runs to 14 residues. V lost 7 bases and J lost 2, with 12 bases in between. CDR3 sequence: CASTRYWAYNEQFF. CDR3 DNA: TGTGCCAGCACAAGGTATTGGGCCTACAATGAGCAGTTCTTC.

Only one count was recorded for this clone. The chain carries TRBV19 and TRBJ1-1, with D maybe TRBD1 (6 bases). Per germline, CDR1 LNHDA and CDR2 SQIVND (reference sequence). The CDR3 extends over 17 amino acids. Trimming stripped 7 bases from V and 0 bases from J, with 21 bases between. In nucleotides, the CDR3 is TGTGCCAGTACCCCACTTCCGGACAGACCCATGAACACTGAAGCTTTCTTT. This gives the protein CASTPLPDRPMNTEAFF.